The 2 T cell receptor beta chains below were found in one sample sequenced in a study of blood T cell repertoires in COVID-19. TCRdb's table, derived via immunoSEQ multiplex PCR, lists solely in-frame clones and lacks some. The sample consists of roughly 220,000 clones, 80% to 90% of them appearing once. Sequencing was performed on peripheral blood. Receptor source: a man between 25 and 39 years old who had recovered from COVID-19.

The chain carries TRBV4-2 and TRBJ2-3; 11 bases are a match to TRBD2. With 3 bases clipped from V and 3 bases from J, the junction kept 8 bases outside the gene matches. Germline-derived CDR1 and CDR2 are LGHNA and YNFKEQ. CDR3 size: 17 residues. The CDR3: CASSQELAGVTTDTQYF. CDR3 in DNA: TGTGCCAGCAGCCAGGAACTAGCGGGGGTTACGACAGATACGCAGTATTTT.

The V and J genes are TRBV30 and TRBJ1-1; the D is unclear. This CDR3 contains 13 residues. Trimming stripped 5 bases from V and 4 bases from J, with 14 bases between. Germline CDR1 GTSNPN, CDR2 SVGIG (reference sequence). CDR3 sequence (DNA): TGTGCCTGGGAATGGGAAGGAGGCACTGAAGCTTTCTTT. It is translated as CAWEWEGGTEAFF.